A selection of T cell receptor beta chains follows, all from one sample in a study of CD8 T cells in Susac syndrome. One entry per CDR3 protein results from TCRdb running MiXCR on the immunoSEQ multiplex PCR reads. The sample has 180,000 or so distinct CDR3 sequences; less than 95% are singletons. The sequenced sample was CD4+ T cells from PBMCs. The receptors were sampled from a human donor in good health. Both conserved end residues are trimmed from each CDR3.

V gene: TRBV6-5
J gene: TRBJ2-1
CDR3 length: 13
CDR3 protein: ASSYAQSSYNEQF

V gene: TRBV27
J gene: TRBJ2-3
CDR3 length: 11
CDR3 protein: ASSGQGTDTQY

V gene: TRBV3-1
J gene: TRBJ2-1
CDR3 length: 13
CDR3 protein: ASSQDPTTEGEQF

V gene: TRBV18
J gene: TRBJ2-6
CDR3 length: 16
CDR3 protein: ASSPRRQGDSGANVLT

V gene: TRBV13
J gene: TRBJ2-7
CDR3 length: 12
CDR3 protein: ASSSQTSGYEQY

V gene: TRBV2
J gene: TRBJ1-4
CDR3 length: 12
CDR3 protein: ASRRDRGNEKLF

V gene: TRBV7-3
J gene: TRBJ2-7
CDR3 length: 12
CDR3 protein: ASSLRDRTYEQY

V gene: TRBV27
J gene: TRBJ2-7
CDR3 length: 13
CDR3 protein: ASSPSVAGPNEQY

V gene: TRBV30
J gene: TRBJ1-4
CDR3 length: 12
CDR3 protein: AWSTGSTNEKLF

V gene: TRBV15
J gene: TRBJ1-1
CDR3 length: 12
CDR3 protein: ATSSLDRTTEAF

V gene: TRBV30
J gene: TRBJ2-5
CDR3 length: 10
CDR3 protein: AWRPGQETQY

V gene: TRBV20-1
J gene: TRBJ2-4
CDR3 length: 12
CDR3 protein: SAPGLAGGNIQY

V gene: TRBV20-1
J gene: TRBJ1-5
CDR3 length: 12
CDR3 protein: SAEDRNSNQPQH

V gene: TRBV18
J gene: TRBJ2-1
CDR3 length: 10
CDR3 protein: ASSPTSGEQF